The rows below give T cell receptor beta chains drawn from one sample of a study of shared clonotypes between healthy human individuals. The repertoire was sequenced with immunoSEQ multiplex PCR; TCRdb's copy has only in-frame clones and lacks some. Among around 2,000,000 clones listed, 85% to 95% were seen once. Sequencing was done on a sample of naive CD8+ T cells from PBMCs. The receptors stem from a man between 18 and 29 years old in good health. Some clones in this sample may be carry-over from other donors' samples. The CDR3 runs from the conserved cysteine through the conserved F or W. A D gene is named only where the DNA matches it firmly. Expanded clones get a size class; other rows say once, few or many, or leave the size out.

D: -
size: -
V: TRBV6-5
J: TRBJ1-5
CDR3: CASSPTGSQPQHF
DNA: TGTGCCAGCAGCCCCACCGGGTCCCAGCCCCAGCATTTT

D: TRBD1
size: -
V: TRBV28
J: TRBJ1-2
CDR3: CASLDRINVLWTF
DNA: TGTGCCAGCTTGGACAGGATAAACGTGCTCTGGACCTTC

D: -
size: once
V: TRBV2
J: TRBJ2-3
CDR3: CASLGRLDTQYF
DNA: TGTGCCAGCCTAGGACGGCTAGATACGCAGTATTTT

D: -
size: once
V: TRBV21-1
J: TRBJ2-3
CDR3: CASKEGISTDTQYF
DNA: TGTGCCAGCAAAGAGGGCATTAGCACAGATACGCAGTATTTT

D: -
size: -
V: TRBV5-1
J: TRBJ1-1
CDR3: CASSLTGGGGTEAFF
DNA: TGCGCCAGCAGCTTAACCGGCGGGGGCGGCACTGAAGCTTTCTTT

D: TRBD2
size: once
V: TRBV28
J: TRBJ2-7
CDR3: CATHEISGSREQYF
DNA: TGTGCCACCCACGAGATTAGCGGGAGCCGCGAGCAGTACTTC

D: -
size: -
V: TRBV10-3
J: TRBJ2-6
CDR3: CAIRHPLWPSGANVLTF
DNA: TGTGCCATCAGACATCCGCTTTGGCCCTCTGGGGCCAACGTCCTGACTTTC

D: -
size: -
V: TRBV18
J: TRBJ2-1
CDR3: CASSPRVLRSYNEQFF
DNA: TGTGCCAGCTCACCGAGGGTTCTAAGGTCCTACAATGAGCAGTTCTTC

D: -
size: -
V: TRBV7-9
J: TRBJ1-2
CDR3: CASSDTRDANYGYTF
DNA: TGTGCCAGCAGCGATACACGGGACGCTAACTATGGCTACACCTTC

D: TRBD1
size: -
V: TRBV7-9
J: TRBJ1-2
CDR3: CASSRPGGGYTF
DNA: TGTGCCAGCAGCAGACCAGGGGGTGGCTACACCTTC

D: TRBD2
size: -
V: TRBV27
J: TRBJ2-7
CDR3: CASSSGRGYEQYF
DNA: TGTGCCAGCAGCTCGGGGAGGGGCTACGAGCAGTACTTC

D: -
size: -
V: TRBV19
J: TRBJ2-2
CDR3: CASSPRQGGGANTGELFF
DNA: TGTGCCAGTAGTCCCCGACAGGGAGGGGGAGCGAACACCGGGGAGCTGTTTTTT

D: TRBD2
size: -
V: TRBV9
J: TRBJ2-3
CDR3: CASSPSGRVTDTQYF
DNA: TGTGCCAGCAGCCCTAGCGGGAGGGTGACAGATACGCAGTATTTT

D: -
size: -
V: TRBV7-9
J: TRBJ2-7
CDR3: CASRGPSNYEQYF
DNA: TGTGCCAGCAGAGGCCCGTCCAATTACGAGCAGTACTTC

D: -
size: few
V: TRBV28
J: TRBJ1-1
CDR3: CASSPLRGRTEAFF
DNA: TGTGCCAGCAGTCCCCTTCGTGGGCGCACTGAAGCTTTCTTT

D: -
size: -
V: TRBV6-1
J: TRBJ1-3
CDR3: CASSGDWDSGNTIYF
DNA: TGTGCCAGCAGTGGAGACTGGGACTCTGGAAACACCATATATTTT

D: -
size: -
V: TRBV29-1
J: TRBJ2-7
CDR3: CSVGLKNTPTEYF
DNA: TGCAGCGTCGGACTGAAAAATACCCCCACAGAGTACTTC

D: -
size: -
V: TRBV14
J: TRBJ2-1
CDR3: CASSPRSRSSYNEQFF
DNA: TGTGCCAGCAGCCCCCGAAGCCGAAGCTCCTACAATGAGCAGTTCTTC

D: -
size: -
V: TRBV2
J: TRBJ1-1
CDR3: CASSDGAGSPEAFF
DNA: TGTGCCAGCAGTGACGGAGCAGGGTCCCCTGAAGCTTTCTTT

D: -
size: -
V: TRBV2
J: TRBJ2-7
CDR3: CASLRQSTYEQYF
DNA: TGTGCCAGCCTAAGACAGAGCACCTACGAGCAGTACTTC

D: TRBD2
size: -
V: TRBV27
J: TRBJ2-7
CDR3: CASSPQTSGRPSDEQYF
DNA: TGTGCCAGCAGTCCCCAGACTAGCGGGAGGCCCTCCGACGAGCAGTACTTC

D: TRBD1
size: -
V: TRBV27
J: TRBJ2-1
CDR3: CASRDMRGQGWFF
DNA: TGTGCCAGCAGAGACATGAGGGGACAGGGTTGGTTCTTC

D: TRBD2
size: -
V: TRBV6-4
J: TRBJ2-1
CDR3: CASSLGGHNEQFF
DNA: TGTGCCAGCAGTTTGGGAGGGCACAATGAGCAGTTCTTC

D: TRBD2
size: -
V: TRBV15
J: TRBJ2-7
CDR3: CATSRVGSGRYTYEQYF
DNA: TGTGCCACCAGCAGAGTAGGGAGCGGGAGGTACACCTACGAGCAGTACTTC

D: -
size: -
V: TRBV9
J: TRBJ2-2
CDR3: CASSTQGGTGELFF
DNA: TGTGCCAGCAGCACTCAGGGGGGCACCGGGGAGCTGTTTTTT

D: TRBD1
size: -
V: TRBV9
J: TRBJ2-1
CDR3: CASSAGQGIYNEQFF
DNA: TGTGCCAGCAGCGCCGGACAGGGGATTTACAATGAGCAGTTCTTC

D: -
size: -
V: TRBV11-2
J: TRBJ2-7
CDR3: CASSLEYSYRPYEQYF
DNA: TGTGCCAGCAGCTTAGAATATAGCTACAGGCCCTACGAGCAGTACTTC

D: -
size: -
V: TRBV7-6
J: TRBJ2-7
CDR3: CASSHKWGPKEQYF
DNA: TGTGCCAGCAGCCATAAATGGGGGCCGAAAGAGCAGTACTTC

D: -
size: few
V: TRBV9
J: TRBJ2-1
CDR3: CASSPPARNGIETYNEQFF
DNA: TGTGCCAGCAGCCCTCCGGCTAGGAACGGGATAGAGACCTACAATGAGCAGTTCTTC

D: -
size: -
V: TRBV5-6
J: TRBJ2-3
CDR3: CASSPGGVGLKQYF
DNA: TGTGCCAGCAGCCCTGGCGGCGTGGGGTTAAAGCAGTATTTT

D: -
size: -
V: TRBV9
J: TRBJ1-1
CDR3: CASSVGGYTEAFF
DNA: TGTGCCAGCAGCGTAGGCGGCTACACTGAAGCTTTCTTT

D: TRBD2
size: -
V: TRBV6-6
J: TRBJ2-7
CDR3: CASSTRTSGSPEQYF
DNA: TGTGCCAGCAGTACCCGGACTAGCGGGAGCCCCGAGCAGTACTTC

D: TRBD1
size: -
V: TRBV6-6
J: TRBJ1-2
CDR3: CASSPDRGGTF
DNA: TGTGCCAGCAGCCCTGACAGGGGGGGCACCTTC

D: -
size: -
V: TRBV14
J: TRBJ1-4
CDR3: CASSQVGGQRFNEKLFF
DNA: TGTGCCAGCAGCCAAGTCGGAGGACAGAGGTTTAATGAAAAACTGTTTTTT

D: -
size: -
V: TRBV6-1
J: TRBJ2-2
CDR3: CASRGTGLNTGELFF
DNA: TGTGCCAGCAGGGGAACAGGGCTCAACACCGGGGAGCTGTTTTTT